This TCR beta chain was sequenced in a study of blood T cell repertoires in COVID-19. Turning to the study itself: In each case, the material was cDNA or gDNA derived from T cells, B-cell-depleted T cells, or PBMCs.

Participant-reported clinical history was the basis for cohort assignment. Recovery meant two consecutive negative NP/OP PCR tests, professional clearance, or resolved symptoms. In the authors' methods: Researchers report that nucleated cell counts were estimated from reference gene primer amplification. TCRdb's copy holds only in-frame clones and misses some; the assay was immunoSEQ multiplex PCR. V and J calls and clone size come straight from that table; D and trimming were deduced from the DNA. The sample lists fewer than 250,000 clones; roughly 80% were seen once. Sequenced: PBMCs or T cells enriched from blood (not recorded which). The sequence came from a woman between 25 and 40 years old who had recovered from COVID-19.

The CDR3 region has the DNA TGTGCTATCAGGGGGGCAGGGGACCGGGAGCTGTTTTTT. Residues: CAIRGAGDRELFF. The chain has TRBV5-4 and TRBJ2-2; a possible D gene is TRBD1 (7 bases). This CDR3 is built from 13 residues. CDR1 is SGHNT, CDR2 YYREEE, per germline (reference sequence).